The 19 T cell receptor beta chains below all came from one sample that was sequenced in a study of T cell repertoires in cytomegalovirus infection. TCRdb re-derived calls from the reads in MiXCR, one entry per CDR3 protein. There are some 900,000 distinct CDR3 sequences in the sample; 30% to 35% occur only once, and around 11% lies in the top ten. Their antigen targets remain unknown. The source material was cultured CD8+ T cells from PBMCs, sampled from culture after CMV antigen stimulation. These receptors were collected from a human donor in good health (CMV status not recorded). Some clones in this sample may be carry-over from other donors' samples.

This clonotype showed up just a few times. The chain recombines TRBV29-1 with TRBJ2-1; D ambiguous. Trimming took off 1 base at V and 0 bases at J, with 10 bases between the two ends. The germline gives CDR1 SQVTM, CDR2 ANQGSEA. The length of the CDR3 is 15 residues. DNA for the CDR3: TGCAGCGTTGAAGTCTTAGCCATCTCCTACAATGAGCAGTTCTTC. Residues: CSVEVLAISYNEQFF.

The chain uses TRBV12-3 or TRBV12-4 and TRBJ2-1; no clear D. V was clipped by 3 bases and J by 7 bases, with 22 bases between them. The CDR3 extends over 17 amino acids. Here the CDR3 reads CASSLASMTLLVNEQFF. CDR3 sequence (DNA): TGTGCCAGCAGTTTGGCGAGCATGACCCTTTTAGTTAATGAGCAGTTCTTC.

This clonotype was found a few times. The rearrangement joins TRBV24-1 to TRBJ2-2; D call uncertain. The CDR3 consists of 13 residues. Trimming took off 2 bases at V and 6 bases at J, with 6 bases between the two ends. Germline CDR1 is KGHDR and CDR2 is SFDVKD. CDR3 DNA sequence: TGTGCCACCAGTGATTCAGTCTCCGGGGAGCTGTTTTTT. It codes for CATSDSVSGELFF.

This sequence joins TRBV5-5 and TRBJ2-1, with 7 bases lining up with TRBD1. This CDR3 has 16 residues. Germline CDR1 SGHKS, CDR2 YYEKEE (reference sequence). J lost 0 bases, V lost 4 bases, and 7 bases had no gene match. The CDR3 reads CASSTPDRSSYNEQFF. CDR3 nucleotide sequence: TGTGCCAGCAGCACCCCGGACAGGAGCTCCTACAATGAGCAGTTCTTC.

The V and J genes are TRBV12-3 or TRBV12-4 and TRBJ2-6; unclear D gene. The CDR3 extends over 16 amino acids. V lost 2 bases, J lost 3 bases, and 11 bases lay in between. CDR3 in amino acids: CASSLFLGFGANVLTF. CDR3 in DNA: TGTGCCAGCAGTTTATTTTTGGGCTTTGGGGCCAACGTCCTGACTTTC.

The V call is TRBV12-3 or TRBV12-4, the J call TRBJ2-5; D is perhaps TRBD1 (5 bases). This CDR3 spans 14 amino acids. V lost 5 bases, J lost 5 bases, and 15 bases lay in between. This chain's CDR3 is CASSTHGKGETQYF. CDR3 nucleotide sequence: TGTGCCAGCAGTACCCATGGAAAGGGGGAGACCCAGTACTTC.

This chain connects TRBV27 to TRBJ1-1; no reliable D call. With 2 bases removed from V and 1 base from J, the gap between germline ends came to 11 bases. Germline V gene sequence: CDR1 MNHEY, CDR2 SMNVEV (reference sequence). The CDR3 loop spans 15 amino acids. The CDR3 reads CASSLGWLTNTEAFF. CDR3 DNA: TGTGCCAGCAGTTTAGGTTGGCTAACGAACACTGAAGCTTTCTTT.

The chain combines TRBV3-1 with TRBJ2-1, with a possible D match to TRBD1 (6 bases). Germline V CDR1 and CDR2: LGHDT, YNNKEL (reference sequence). The CDR3 has 16 residues. Trimming removed 0 bases from V and 4 bases from J, with 13 bases in between. The CDR3 loop is CASSQDSGTTYNEQFF. The CDR3, as DNA: TGTGCCAGCAGCCAAGATTCGGGGACAACTTACAATGAGCAGTTCTTC.

The chain employs TRBV12-5 and TRBJ1-2, with D perhaps matching TRBD1 (6 bases). Germline V gene data show CDR1 as LGHNT and CDR2 as FRNRAP. CDR3 length: 13 amino acids. V gave up 0 bases and J gave up 8 bases, with 10 bases separating them. The CDR3 sequence: CASGLVGGDGYTF. As DNA, the CDR3 is TGTGCTAGTGGTTTGGTAGGGGGGGACGGCTACACCTTC.

Many counts were recorded for this clonotype. This chain joins TRBV7-6 and TRBJ2-3, with TRBD2 matching 9 bases. Trimming cost V 4 bases and J 2 bases; bases outside gene matches: 7. The CDR3 length is 16 residues. Germline CDR1 reads SGHVS; CDR2 reads FNYEAQ. As DNA, the CDR3 is TGTGCCAGCAGCTCTTTAGCGGGGGACTCCACAGATACGCAGTATTTT. Translated, it gives CASSSLAGDSTDTQYF.

The V call is TRBV6-5, the J call TRBJ2-5, with D unclear. V was pared by 4 bases and J by 5 bases, with 20 bases between. The CDR3 is made up of 16 amino acids. CDR1 and CDR2 from the germline V gene are MNHEY and SVGAGI. CDR3 DNA sequence: TGTGCCAGCAGTTCATACTTGGCGGATTCGAGTGAGACCCAGTACTTC. Translation gives CASSSYLADSSETQYF.

This clonotype occurred a few times. This chain connects TRBV20-1 to TRBJ1-2; 7 positions agree with TRBD1. Germline trimming cut 6 bases from V and 4 bases from J; bases unmatched to any gene: 8. CDR3 length: 13 residues. CDR1 is DFQATT, CDR2 SNEGSKA, per germline (reference sequence). The CDR3 nucleotides are TGCAGTGCGACTCGGGACAGCCGCTATGGCTACACCTTC. This sequence encodes CSATRDSRYGYTF.

This clonotype was picked up a small number of times. This chain joins TRBV2 and TRBJ1-5; no definite D call. Germline-derived CDR1 and CDR2 are SNHLY and FYNNEI. V was clipped by 2 bases and J by 3 bases, with 11 bases between them. This CDR3 is 15 amino acids long. The CDR3, as DNA: TGTGCCAGCAGTGAATGGGCAGAACCCAATCAGCCCCAGCATTTT. Amino acids: CASSEWAEPNQPQHF.

In this sample, this clonotype turned up a few times. The gene calls are TRBV19 and TRBJ2-1; D may be TRBD2 (7 bases). V was clipped by 1 base and J by 0 bases, with 16 bases between them. CDR1 and CDR2 (germline): LNHDA, SQIVND (reference sequence). This CDR3 comprises 18 residues. The DNA of the CDR3 is TGTGCCAGTAGTATAGGGGGGGGCGGGCTGGCCTCCTACAATGAGCAGTTCTTC. This translates into CASSIGGGGLASYNEQFF.

There are a few counts of this clonotype. CDR3 amino acids: CASSVSQGWNSNQPQHF. The CDR3, as DNA: TGTGCCAGCAGCGTCTCACAGGGATGGAATAGCAATCAGCCCCAGCATTTT. The chain is built from TRBV7-9 and TRBJ1-5; TRBD1 might be the D (6 bases). This CDR3 is built from 17 residues. Germline V CDR1 and CDR2: SEHNR, FQNEAQ (reference sequence). The ends were cut back, 5 bases at V and 0 bases at J, with 17 bases in the middle.

The chain employs TRBV6-5 and TRBJ1-2; tentative D call: TRBD1 (5 bases). CDR3 length equals 15 residues. The germline V gene has CDR1 MNHEY and CDR2 SVGAGI. V was clipped by 5 bases and J by 4 bases, with 17 bases between them. CDR3 region: CASSLRATGGYGYTF. DNA of the CDR3: TGTGCCAGCAGTCTAAGAGCCACAGGCGGCTATGGCTACACCTTC.

This clonotype has a handful of counts. The rearrangement joins TRBV5-4 to TRBJ1-2; D perhaps matches TRBD1 (6 bases). This CDR3 has 16 residues. V lost 4 bases, J lost 9 bases, and 25 bases lay in between. Germline CDR1 and CDR2: SGHNT and YYREEE (reference sequence). CDR3 in DNA: TGTGCCAGCAGCCCCCAAGGGTCGGGGACACCGGGGCGCTACACCTTC. This codes for CASSPQGSGTPGRYTF.

This clonotype was counted a few times. This sequence joins TRBV7-6 and TRBJ1-4, with a possible D match to TRBD1 (5 bases). Trimming left V 5 bases short and J 6 bases short, with 22 bases between. The CDR3 totals 17 residues. Germline V lookup: CDR1 SGHVS, CDR2 FNYEAQ. The CDR3: CASSPNIHQGGDEKLFF. Written as DNA, the CDR3 is TGTGCCAGCAGCCCAAATATACACCAGGGAGGGGATGAAAAACTGTTTTTT.

The chain is built from TRBV29-1 and TRBJ2-7, with D tentatively TRBD1 or TRBD2 (5 bases each). From germline, CDR1 is SQVTM and CDR2 ANQGSEA. This CDR3 has 16 amino acids. The ends were cut back, 3 bases at V and 1 base at J, with 19 bases in the middle. The CDR3 DNA is TGCAGCGTTGATGGAACCACGGCAGGGAGATCCTACGAGCAGTACTTC. Amino acid sequence: CSVDGTTAGRSYEQYF.